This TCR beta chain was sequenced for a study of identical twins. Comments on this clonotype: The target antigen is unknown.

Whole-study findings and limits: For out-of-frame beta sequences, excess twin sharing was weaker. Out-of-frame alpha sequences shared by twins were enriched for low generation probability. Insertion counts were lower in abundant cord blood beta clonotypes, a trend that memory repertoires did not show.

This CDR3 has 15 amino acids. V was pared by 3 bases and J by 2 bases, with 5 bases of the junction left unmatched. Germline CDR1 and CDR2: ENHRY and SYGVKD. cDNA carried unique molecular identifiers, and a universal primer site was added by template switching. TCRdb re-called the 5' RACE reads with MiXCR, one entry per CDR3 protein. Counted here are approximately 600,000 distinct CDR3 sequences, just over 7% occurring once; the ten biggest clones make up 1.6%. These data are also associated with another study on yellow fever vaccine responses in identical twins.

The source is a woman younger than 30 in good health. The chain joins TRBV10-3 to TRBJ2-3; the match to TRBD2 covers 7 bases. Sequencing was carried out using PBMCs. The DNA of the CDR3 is TGTGCCATCAGTGATGGGCTAGCGGTCACAGATACGCAGTATTTT. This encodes CAISDGLAVTDTQYF.